One sample yielded the 28 T cell receptor beta chains listed below, sequenced in a study of T cell responses to AZD1222 COVID-19 vaccine. Clones were sequenced by immunoSEQ multiplex PCR, and TCRdb holds only the in-frame ones, with some missing. In the table there are some 81,000 clones, 75% to 95% of which are singletons. Specimen: peripheral blood, collected 28 days after the second AZD1222 dose. The origin of the receptors is an adult who received the AZD1222 COVID-19 vaccine.

V and J are TRBV12-3 or TRBV12-4 and TRBJ2-7, with TRBD1 matching over 7 bases. With V trimmed by 5 bases and J by 2 bases, 3 bases remained unmatched. The CDR3 totals 13 residues. CDR3 residues: CASSGTETYEQYF. The CDR3 nucleotides read TGTGCCAGCAGTGGGACAGAGACCTACGAGCAGTACTTC.

The V and J genes are TRBV6-6 and TRBJ2-7; the D is unclear. This CDR3 is 13 amino acids long. Per germline, CDR1 MNHNY and CDR2 SVGAGI (reference sequence). The V end lost 8 bases, the J end lost 2 bases, and 13 bases lay between the germline ends. For the CDR3, the DNA is TGTGCCAGCGAGAGTTACGTGGCCTACGAGCAGTACTTC. Translated, it gives CASESYVAYEQYF.

This chain links TRBV7-8 with TRBJ2-7; no clear D gene. Germline CDR1 SGHVS, CDR2 FQNEAQ. The germline V and J ends were trimmed by 5 bases and 4 bases, with 6 bases remaining between them. CDR3 length equals 11 residues. The CDR3 is CASSRRYEQYF. In nucleotides, the CDR3 is TGTGCCAGCAGCCGCCGGTACGAGCAGTACTTC.

The CDR3 DNA follows: TGTGCCAGCAATAGCCGGACAGATACGCAGTATTTT. Protein: CASNSRTDTQYF. V is TRBV2 and J is TRBJ2-3; D unclear. The CDR3 runs to 12 residues. Trimming cost V 7 bases and J 3 bases, with 8 bases left between them. Germline V CDR1 and CDR2: SNHLY, FYNNEI.

This rearrangement joins TRBV4-2 to TRBJ2-7, with 8 bases fitting TRBD2. Trimming removed 0 bases from V and 0 bases from J; junction bases left unmatched: 7. Germline V lookup: CDR1 LGHNA, CDR2 YNFKEQ. The CDR3 spans 17 residues. As DNA, the CDR3 is TGTGCCAGCAGCCAAGATCTCGTAGCGGGGACCTCCTACGAGCAGTACTTC. Amino acid sequence: CASSQDLVAGTSYEQYF.

In its sample, this clone was seen once. The genes are TRBV7-9 and TRBJ2-7, with unresolved D. The V end lost 0 bases, the J end lost 7 bases, and 16 bases lay between the germline ends. The CDR3 loop spans 15 amino acids. The germline V gene encodes CDR1 SEHNR and CDR2 FQNEAQ (reference sequence). The CDR3 DNA reads TGTGCCAGCAGCTTAGCGGTCAGACCACCGTGGGAGCAGTACTTC. Its protein product is CASSLAVRPPWEQYF.

The J gene is TRBJ1-1, the V gene TRBV19; 7 nucleotides match TRBD1. The V gene's germline CDR1 is LNHDA and CDR2 SQIVND (reference sequence). V shed 5 bases, J shed 7 bases, and the junction held 10 bases outside the gene matches. The CDR3 length is 14 residues. The CDR3 sequence is CASSAARGQGEAFF. The CDR3 DNA sequence: TGTGCCAGTAGTGCCGCGAGGGGGCAGGGTGAAGCTTTCTTT.

The rearrangement uses TRBV19 and TRBJ1-2; TRBD1 might be the D (6 bases). This CDR3 region has 15 residues. In germline, CDR1 is LNHDA, CDR2 SQIVND (reference sequence). The V and J ends lost 1 base and 8 bases respectively, with 17 bases between them. CDR3 loop: CASSIAGGLRRGYTF. The DNA for the CDR3 is TGTGCCAGTAGTATAGCGGGGGGCCTTCGTCGGGGCTACACCTTC.

This chain uses TRBV15 with TRBJ2-3; 8 nucleotides match TRBD2. V gave up 1 base and J gave up 4 bases; unmatched junction bases: 4. Germline CDR1 and CDR2: LNHNV and YYDKDF (reference sequence). The CDR3 length is 15 residues. The CDR3 region has the DNA TGTGCCACCAGCAGAGTAGCGGGATTTGCAGATACGCAGTATTTT. It specifies CATSRVAGFADTQYF.

V usage is TRBV7-6 and J usage is TRBJ1-6, with 9 bases that match TRBD1. From germline, CDR1 is SGHVS and CDR2 FNYEAQ. Trimming took 5 bases from V and 7 from J; bases not matched to a gene: 6. This CDR3 contains 15 residues. The CDR3 sequence is CASSVRTGDNSPLHF. DNA for the CDR3: TGTGCCAGCAGCGTCCGGACAGGGGACAATTCACCCCTCCACTTT.

The chain employs TRBV28 and TRBJ2-7, with 9 positions matching TRBD1. The J segment lost 4 bases and the V segment lost 3 bases, leaving 10 bases of the junction unmatched. The CDR3 totals 16 residues. Germline CDR1 reads MDHEN; CDR2 reads SYDVKM. For the CDR3, the DNA is TGTGCCAGCAGTTTGGTCGGGGACAGGGTGGGGTACGAGCAGTACTTC. Its protein is CASSLVGDRVGYEQYF.

This chain joins TRBV5-4 and TRBJ1-5; D is ambiguous. The CDR3 has 12 amino acids. V was cut by 10 bases and J by 5 bases, with 13 bases left in between. Germline CDR1 reads SGHNT; CDR2 reads YYREEE (reference sequence). The DNA of the CDR3 is TGTGCCCGCACGCGGGGTGATCAGCCCCAGCATTTT. As protein: CARTRGDQPQHF.

The rearrangement links TRBV30 to TRBJ2-1, with D maybe TRBD2 (6 bases). This CDR3 spans 15 amino acids. Germline assignment: CDR1 GTSNPN and CDR2 SVGIG (reference sequence). V lost 0 bases, J lost 9 bases, and 18 bases lay in between. As DNA, the CDR3 is TGTGCCTGGAGTGTAAGGGGACTGAGATTGGGTGAGCAGTTCTTC. Protein sequence: CAWSVRGLRLGEQFF.

This clone showed up just a few times. The chain combines TRBV5-1 with TRBJ1-4; 7 nucleotides match TRBD1. V was pared by 0 bases and J by 5 bases, with 4 bases of the junction left unmatched. Germline lookup yields CDR1 SGHRS and CDR2 YFSETQ. There are 15 residues in the CDR3. The CDR3 DNA reads as TGCGCCAGCAGCTTGGTGACAGGGATAAATGAAAAACTGTTTTTT. Amino acids: CASSLVTGINEKLFF. Supplemented by reference TRBV5-1 and TRBJ1-4, the full variable domain reads KAGVTQTPRYLIKTRGQQVTLSCSPISGHRSVSWYQQTPGQGLQFLFEYFSETQRNKGNFPGRFSGRQFSNSRSEMNVSTLELGDSALYLCASSLVTGINEKLFFGSGTQLSVL.

The J gene is TRBJ2-1, the V gene TRBV25-1; D might be TRBD2 (5 bases). The CDR3 consists of 14 residues. V dropped 3 bases and J dropped 4 bases, with 10 bases sitting between them. CDR1 MGHDK and CDR2 SYGVNS come from the germline V gene. The CDR3 DNA follows: TGTGCCAGCAGTGACGAGGGTATTTACAATGAGCAGTTCTTC. Its protein is CASSDEGIYNEQFF.

The rearrangement joins TRBV5-5 to TRBJ1-5; tentative D call: TRBD1 (5 bases). The ends were cut back, 0 bases at V and 3 bases at J, with 10 bases in the middle. This CDR3 contains 15 residues. Germline CDR1 reads SGHKS; CDR2 reads YYEKEE (reference sequence). The CDR3 protein is CASSLEAGTNQPQHF. CDR3 bases: TGTGCCAGCAGCTTGGAGGCAGGGACCAATCAGCCCCAGCATTTT.

V usage is TRBV10-3 and J usage is TRBJ2-7; D may match TRBD1 or TRBD2 (5 bases each). CDR1 and CDR2 (germline): ENHRY, SYGVKD. The CDR3 loop spans 13 amino acids. Trimming pared 5 bases from V and 0 bases from J, leaving 8 bases between. CDR3 amino acids: CAISPGPSYEQYF. The CDR3 DNA reads as TGTGCCATCAGTCCGGGACCCTCCTACGAGCAGTACTTC.

V is TRBV5-6 and J is TRBJ2-7; D gene ambiguous. The CDR3 is made up of 12 amino acids. The germline CDR1 and CDR2 sequences are SGHDT and YYEEEE. The V end lost 1 base, the J end lost 4 bases, and 6 bases lay between the germline ends. DNA of the CDR3: TGTGCCAGCAGCTTGTATGGGTACGAGCAGTACTTC. This encodes CASSLYGYEQYF. Based on the CDR3 plus reference TRBV5-6 and TRBJ2-7, the full variable domain is DAGVTQSPTHLIKTRGQQVTLRCSPKSGHDTVSWYQQALGQGPQFIFQYYEEEERQRGNFPDRFSGHQFPNYSSELNVNALLLGDSALYLCASSLYGYEQYFGPGTRLTVT.

The CDR3 is CASSPGPSWDTQYF. CDR3 in DNA: TGTGCCAGCAGCCCAGGGCCCTCTTGGGATACGCAGTATTTT. V and J are TRBV7-9 and TRBJ2-3; D may be TRBD1 (5 bases). The V end lost 5 bases, the J end lost 6 bases, and 15 bases lay between the germline ends. The CDR3 contains 14 residues. Germline lookup yields CDR1 SEHNR and CDR2 FQNEAQ (reference sequence). Variable domain in full (rest from reference TRBV7-9 and TRBJ2-3): DTGVSQNPRHKITKRGQNVTFRCDPISEHNRLYWYRQTLGQGPEFLTYFQNEAQLEKSRLLSDRFSAERPKGSFSTLEIQRTEQGDSAMYLCASSPGPSWDTQYFGPGTRLTVL.

The chain carries TRBV19 and TRBJ1-2; D not certain. CDR3 size: 13 residues. Trimming removed 5 bases at V and 4 bases at J, with 11 bases between. Germline assignment: CDR1 LNHDA and CDR2 SQIVND (reference sequence). CDR3: CASSPKTGYGYTF. The CDR3 bases are TGTGCCAGTAGTCCCAAGACGGGCTATGGCTACACCTTC.

The chain joins TRBV30 to TRBJ1-1; D is possibly TRBD1 (6 bases). Germline V gives CDR1 GTSNPN, CDR2 SVGIG (reference sequence). The CDR3 is made up of 15 amino acids. V lost 8 bases to trimming and J lost 1 base, with 20 bases between them. The CDR3 spells CAGQDRYHANTEAFF. CDR3 in DNA: TGTGCCGGCCAGGACAGATACCACGCGAACACTGAAGCTTTCTTT.

The chain employs TRBV5-4 and TRBJ2-3; 9 bases fit TRBD2. The CDR3 runs 14 residues. Germline CDR1 SGHNT, CDR2 YYREEE (reference sequence). The CDR3 DNA is TGTGCTTACGGAGCGGGGGGTTCCACAGATACGCAGTATTTT. It yields the protein CAYGAGGSTDTQYF.

The chain joins TRBV28 to TRBJ1-2; unclear D gene. V lost 5 bases to trimming and J lost 7 bases, with 8 bases between them. Germline V lookup: CDR1 MDHEN, CDR2 SYDVKM. This CDR3 is 11 amino acids long. The DNA for the CDR3 is TGTGCCAGCAGTGTTACCGGTGGCTACACCTTC. Its protein is CASSVTGGYTF.

V and J are TRBV12-3 or TRBV12-4 and TRBJ1-2, with D hard to call. The V end lost 5 bases, the J end lost 8 bases, and 15 bases lay between the germline ends. CDR3 length equals 13 residues. CDR3: CASSIRAPGGYTF. The CDR3 nucleotides read TGTGCCAGCAGTATCCGGGCCCCCGGCGGCTACACCTTC.

The V call is TRBV5-4, the J call TRBJ2-1; 13 bases agree with TRBD2. Per the germline V gene, CDR1 is SGHNT and CDR2 is YYREEE (reference sequence). This CDR3 spans 17 amino acids. The ends lost 0 bases at V and 4 bases at J; junction bases unmatched: 4. The CDR3 DNA sequence: TGTGCCAGCAGCTTGGTGCTACTAGCGGGGGGGTACAATGAGCAGTTCTTC. The encoded protein is CASSLVLLAGGYNEQFF.

The rearrangement links TRBV6-4 to TRBJ2-5; D gene uncertain. This CDR3 is 13 amino acids long. Trimming removed 3 bases from V and 1 base from J, with 6 bases in between. From germline, CDR1 is MRHNA and CDR2 SNTAGT. In nucleotides, the CDR3 is TGTGCCAGCAGTGAGTCCCCCCAAGAGACCCAGTACTTC. Its translation: CASSESPQETQYF.

This rearrangement joins TRBV10-1 to TRBJ1-1; a weak D match, TRBD1 (6 bases). There are 18 residues in the CDR3. From germline, CDR1 is WNHNN and CDR2 SYGVQD (reference sequence). Deletions cut 2 bases from V and 0 bases from J, with 19 bases between. CDR3 bases: TGCGCCAGCAGTGAGGGGGGCAGACCCCTCGGTATGAACACTGAAGCTTTCTTT. Its protein is CASSEGGRPLGMNTEAFF.

The chain employs TRBV2 and TRBJ2-5; the match to TRBD1 covers 7 bases. Germline V gene lookup returns CDR1 SNHLY and CDR2 FYNNEI. The CDR3 consists of 15 residues. V gave up 2 bases and J gave up 5 bases; unmatched junction bases: 8. The DNA of the CDR3 is TGTGCCAGCAGTGAAATAGGGGGCAGGGAGGAGACCCAGTACTTC. The encoded protein is CASSEIGGREETQYF.